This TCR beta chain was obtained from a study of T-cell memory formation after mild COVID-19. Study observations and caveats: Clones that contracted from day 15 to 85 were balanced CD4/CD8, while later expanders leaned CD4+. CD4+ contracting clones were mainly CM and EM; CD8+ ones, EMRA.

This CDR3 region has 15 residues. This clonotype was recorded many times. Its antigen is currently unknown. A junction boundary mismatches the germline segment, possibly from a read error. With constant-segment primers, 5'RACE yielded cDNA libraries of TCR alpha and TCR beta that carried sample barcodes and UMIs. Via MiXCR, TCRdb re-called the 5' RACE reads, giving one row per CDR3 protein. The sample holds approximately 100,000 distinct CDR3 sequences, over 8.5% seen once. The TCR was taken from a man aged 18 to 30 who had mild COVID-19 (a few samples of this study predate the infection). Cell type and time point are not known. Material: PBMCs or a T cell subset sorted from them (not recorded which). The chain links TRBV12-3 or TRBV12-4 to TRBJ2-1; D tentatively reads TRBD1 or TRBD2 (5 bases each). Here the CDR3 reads CASSLRDGPAHEHFF. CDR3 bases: TGTGCCAGCAGTTTAAGGGACGGCCCAGCCCATGAGCATTTCTTC.